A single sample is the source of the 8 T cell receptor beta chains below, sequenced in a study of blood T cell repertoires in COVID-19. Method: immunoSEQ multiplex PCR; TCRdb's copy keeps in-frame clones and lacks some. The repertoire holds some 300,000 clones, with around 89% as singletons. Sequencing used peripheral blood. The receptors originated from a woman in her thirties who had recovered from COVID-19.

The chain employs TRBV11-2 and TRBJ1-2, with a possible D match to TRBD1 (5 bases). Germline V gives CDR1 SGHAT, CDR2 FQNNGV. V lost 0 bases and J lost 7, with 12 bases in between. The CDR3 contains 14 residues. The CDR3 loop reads CASSLDQGVTGYTF. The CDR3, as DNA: TGTGCCAGCAGCTTAGATCAGGGTGTCACTGGCTACACCTTC. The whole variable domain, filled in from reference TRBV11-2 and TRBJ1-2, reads EAGVAQSPRYKIIEKRQSVAFWCNPISGHATLYWYQQILGQGPKLLIQFQNNGVVDDSQLPKDRFSAERLKGVDSTLKIQPAKLEDSAVYLCASSLDQGVTGYTFGSGTRLTVV.

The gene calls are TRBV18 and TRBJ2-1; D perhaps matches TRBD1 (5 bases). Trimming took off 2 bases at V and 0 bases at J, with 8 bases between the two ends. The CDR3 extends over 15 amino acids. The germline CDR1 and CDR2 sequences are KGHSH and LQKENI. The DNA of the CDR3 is TGTGCCAGCTCACCAAGGGGAATCTCCTACAATGAGCAGTTCTTC. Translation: CASSPRGISYNEQFF.

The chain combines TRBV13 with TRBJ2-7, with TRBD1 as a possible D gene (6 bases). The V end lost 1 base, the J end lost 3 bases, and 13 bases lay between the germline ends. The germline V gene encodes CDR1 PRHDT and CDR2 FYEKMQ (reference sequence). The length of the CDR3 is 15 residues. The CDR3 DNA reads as TGTGCCAGCAGCTTAGCACAGGGCGCCAGCTACGAGCAGTACTTC. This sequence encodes CASSLAQGASYEQYF. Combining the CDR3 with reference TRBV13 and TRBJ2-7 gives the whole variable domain AAGVIQSPRHLIKEKRETATLKCYPIPRHDTVYWYQQGPGQDPQFLISFYEKMQSDKGSIPDRFSAQQFSDYHSELNMSSLELGDSALYFCASSLAQGASYEQYFGPGTRLTVT.

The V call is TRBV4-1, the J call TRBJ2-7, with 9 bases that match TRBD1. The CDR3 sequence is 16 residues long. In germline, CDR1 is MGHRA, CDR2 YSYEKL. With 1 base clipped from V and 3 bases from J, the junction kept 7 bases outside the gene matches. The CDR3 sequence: CASSQAPGQGNYEQYF. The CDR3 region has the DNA TGCGCCAGCAGCCAAGCCCCGGGACAGGGAAACTACGAGCAGTACTTC.

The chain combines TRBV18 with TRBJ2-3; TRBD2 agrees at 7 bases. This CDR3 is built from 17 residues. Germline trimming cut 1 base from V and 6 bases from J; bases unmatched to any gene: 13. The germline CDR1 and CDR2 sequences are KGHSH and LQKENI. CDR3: CASSPLAASGAGDTQYF. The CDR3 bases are TGTGCCAGCTCACCACTAGCTGCAAGCGGGGCTGGGGATACGCAGTATTTT. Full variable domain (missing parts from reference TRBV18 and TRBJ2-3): NAGVMQNPRHLVRRRGQEARLRCSPMKGHSHVYWYRQLPEEGLKFMVYLQKENIIDESGMPKERFSAEFPKEGPSILRIQQVVRGDSAAYFCASSPLAASGAGDTQYFGPGTRLTVL.

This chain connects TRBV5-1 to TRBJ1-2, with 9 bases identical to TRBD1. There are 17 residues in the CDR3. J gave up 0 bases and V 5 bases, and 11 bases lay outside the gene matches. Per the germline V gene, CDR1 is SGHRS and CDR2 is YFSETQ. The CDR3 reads CASRPGTGNPANYGYTF. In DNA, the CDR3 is TGCGCCAGCAGGCCCGGGACAGGGAATCCGGCTAACTATGGCTACACCTTC.

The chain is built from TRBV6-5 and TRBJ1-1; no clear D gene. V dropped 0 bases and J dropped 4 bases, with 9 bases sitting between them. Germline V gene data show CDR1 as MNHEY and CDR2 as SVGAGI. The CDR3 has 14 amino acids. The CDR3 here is CASSYSSNPTEAFF. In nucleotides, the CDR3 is TGTGCCAGCAGTTACTCGTCCAATCCCACTGAAGCTTTCTTT.

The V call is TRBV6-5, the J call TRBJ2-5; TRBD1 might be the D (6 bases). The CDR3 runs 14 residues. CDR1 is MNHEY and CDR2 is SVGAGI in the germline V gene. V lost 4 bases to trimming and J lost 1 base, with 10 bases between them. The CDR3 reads CASSSRQAQETQYF. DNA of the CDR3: TGTGCCAGCAGTTCACGACAGGCCCAAGAGACCCAGTACTTC.